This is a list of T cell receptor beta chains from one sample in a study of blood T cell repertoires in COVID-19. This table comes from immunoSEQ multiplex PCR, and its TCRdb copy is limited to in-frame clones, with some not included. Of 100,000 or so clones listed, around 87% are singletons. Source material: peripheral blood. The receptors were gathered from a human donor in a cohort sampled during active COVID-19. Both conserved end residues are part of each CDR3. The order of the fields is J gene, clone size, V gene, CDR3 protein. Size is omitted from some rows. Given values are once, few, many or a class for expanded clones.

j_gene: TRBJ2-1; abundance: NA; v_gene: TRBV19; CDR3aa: CASSIRGSYNEQFF
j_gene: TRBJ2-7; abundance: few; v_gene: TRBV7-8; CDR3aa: CASSPARRTGIEQYF
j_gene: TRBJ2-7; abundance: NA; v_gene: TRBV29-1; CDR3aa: CSVVVAGTYEQYF
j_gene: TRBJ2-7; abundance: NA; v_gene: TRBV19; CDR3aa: CASSITSGSYEQYF
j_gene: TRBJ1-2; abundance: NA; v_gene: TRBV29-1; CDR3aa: CSVTAQGGYGYTF
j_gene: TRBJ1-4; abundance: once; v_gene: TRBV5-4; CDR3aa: CASSLDGVKNEKLFF
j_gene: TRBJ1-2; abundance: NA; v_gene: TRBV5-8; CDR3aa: CASRRTGSNYGYTF
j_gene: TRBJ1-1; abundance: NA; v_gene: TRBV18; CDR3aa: CASSPQGDTEAFF
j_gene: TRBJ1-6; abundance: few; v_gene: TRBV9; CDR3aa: CASSPLLGVGSPLHF
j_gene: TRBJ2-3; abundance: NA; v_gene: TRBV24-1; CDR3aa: CATSAPTQGTTDTQYF
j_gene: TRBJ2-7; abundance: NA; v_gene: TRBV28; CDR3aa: CASSTTGGGRYEQYF
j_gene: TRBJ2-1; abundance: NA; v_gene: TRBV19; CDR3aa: CASSTRRDYSSYNEQFF
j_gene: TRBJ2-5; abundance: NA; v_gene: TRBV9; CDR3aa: CASSPGTSRETQYF
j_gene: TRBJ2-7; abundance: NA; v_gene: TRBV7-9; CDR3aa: CASSLTIAGGVSYEQYF
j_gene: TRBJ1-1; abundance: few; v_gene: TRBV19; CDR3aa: CATLRDREAHTEAFF
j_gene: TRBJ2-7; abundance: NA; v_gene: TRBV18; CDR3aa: CASSPDLAAGTEQYF
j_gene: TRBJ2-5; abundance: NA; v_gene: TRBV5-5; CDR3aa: CASSLGGLAGEETQYF
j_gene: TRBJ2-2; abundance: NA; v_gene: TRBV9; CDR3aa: CASSPPGWNTGELFF
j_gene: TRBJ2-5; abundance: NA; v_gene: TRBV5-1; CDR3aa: CASSRGLAGGDGETQYF
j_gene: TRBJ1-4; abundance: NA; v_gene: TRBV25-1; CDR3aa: CASSAFGENEKLFF
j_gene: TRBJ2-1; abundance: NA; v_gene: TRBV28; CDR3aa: CASSLLVGVGIREQFF
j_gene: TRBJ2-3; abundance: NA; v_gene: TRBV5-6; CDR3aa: CASSFGLSTLTQYF
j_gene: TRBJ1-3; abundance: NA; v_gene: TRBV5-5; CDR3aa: CASSFDRGAGNTIYF
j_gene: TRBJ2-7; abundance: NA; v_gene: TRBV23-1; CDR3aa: CASSSGTGGRLGPYEQYF
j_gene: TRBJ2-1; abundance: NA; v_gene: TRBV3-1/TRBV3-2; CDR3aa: CASSETGYGNEQFF
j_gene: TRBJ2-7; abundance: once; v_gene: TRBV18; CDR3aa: CASSPRGQDEQYF
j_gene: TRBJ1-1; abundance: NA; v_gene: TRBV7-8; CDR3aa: CASSLGGGGLVTEAFF
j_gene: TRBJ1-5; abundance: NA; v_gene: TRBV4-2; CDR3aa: CASSQERGQPQHF
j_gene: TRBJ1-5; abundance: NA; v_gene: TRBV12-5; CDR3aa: CASGFNSNQPQHF
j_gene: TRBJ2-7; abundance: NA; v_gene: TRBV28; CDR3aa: CASSYRLAGNSYEQYF
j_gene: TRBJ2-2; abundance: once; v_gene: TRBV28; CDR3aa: CASGDPYTGELFF
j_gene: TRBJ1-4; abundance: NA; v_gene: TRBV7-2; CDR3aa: CASSLALERSGNEKLFF
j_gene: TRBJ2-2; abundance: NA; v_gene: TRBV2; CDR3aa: CASSVRLEAGELFF
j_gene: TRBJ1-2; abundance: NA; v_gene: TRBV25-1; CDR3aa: CASSERTGTGTTGYTF
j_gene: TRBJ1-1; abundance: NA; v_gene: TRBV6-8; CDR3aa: CASRMTGDGEAFF
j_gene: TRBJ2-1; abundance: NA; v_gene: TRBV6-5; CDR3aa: CASNRFRENNEQFF
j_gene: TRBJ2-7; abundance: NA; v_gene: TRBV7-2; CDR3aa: CASSTHGLAGVEQYF
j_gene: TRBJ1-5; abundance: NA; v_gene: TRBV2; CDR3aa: CASSEQGLYQPQHF
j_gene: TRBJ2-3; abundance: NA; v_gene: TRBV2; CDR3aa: CASRIAGVPDTQYF
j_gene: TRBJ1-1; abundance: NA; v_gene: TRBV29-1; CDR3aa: CSSGGGFGTEAFF
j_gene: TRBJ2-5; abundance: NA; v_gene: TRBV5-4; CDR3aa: CASSLIGTSGKETQYF
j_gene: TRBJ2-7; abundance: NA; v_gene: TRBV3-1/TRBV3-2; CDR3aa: CASSPSGALYEQYF
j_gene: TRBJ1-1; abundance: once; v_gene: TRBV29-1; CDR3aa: CSVVPRGTEAFF
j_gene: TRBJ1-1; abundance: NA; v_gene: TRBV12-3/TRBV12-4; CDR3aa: CASSFTAYTEAFF
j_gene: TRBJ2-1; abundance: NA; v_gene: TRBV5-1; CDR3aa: CASSSTPYRGSYNEQFF
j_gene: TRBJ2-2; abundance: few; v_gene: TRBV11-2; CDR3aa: CASSLDPWGRGNTGELFF
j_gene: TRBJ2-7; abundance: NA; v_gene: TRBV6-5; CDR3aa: CASSLAGGTYEQYF
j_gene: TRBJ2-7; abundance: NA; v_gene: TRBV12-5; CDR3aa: CASGLDTSYEQYF
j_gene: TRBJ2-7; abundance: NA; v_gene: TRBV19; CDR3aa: CASNPSGETSGGQYF
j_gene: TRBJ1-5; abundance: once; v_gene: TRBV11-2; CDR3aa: CASSLFIDQPQHF
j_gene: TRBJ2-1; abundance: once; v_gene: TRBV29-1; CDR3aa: CSVKRTGGMAEQFF
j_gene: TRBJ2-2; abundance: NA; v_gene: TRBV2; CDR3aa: CASSDLAGDTGELFF
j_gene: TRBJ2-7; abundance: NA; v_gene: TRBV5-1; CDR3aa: CASSPRTSGKAPYEQYF
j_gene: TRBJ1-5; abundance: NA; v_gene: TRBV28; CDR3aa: CATIPGGNQPQHF
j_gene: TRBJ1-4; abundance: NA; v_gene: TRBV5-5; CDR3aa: CASSSPGQENEKLFF